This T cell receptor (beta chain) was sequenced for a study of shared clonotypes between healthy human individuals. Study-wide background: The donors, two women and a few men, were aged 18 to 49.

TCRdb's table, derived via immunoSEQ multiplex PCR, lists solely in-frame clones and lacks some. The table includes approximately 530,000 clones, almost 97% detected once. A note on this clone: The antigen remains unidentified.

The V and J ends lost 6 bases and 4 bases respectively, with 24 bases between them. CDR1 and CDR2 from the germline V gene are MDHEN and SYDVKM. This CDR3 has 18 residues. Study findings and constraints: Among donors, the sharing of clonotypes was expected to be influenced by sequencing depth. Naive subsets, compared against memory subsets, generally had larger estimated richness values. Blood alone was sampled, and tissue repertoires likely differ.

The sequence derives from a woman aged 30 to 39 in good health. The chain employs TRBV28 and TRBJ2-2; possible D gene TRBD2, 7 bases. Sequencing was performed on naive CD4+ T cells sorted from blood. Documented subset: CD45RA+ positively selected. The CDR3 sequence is CASRNGGSGGRITGELFF. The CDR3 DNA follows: TGTGCCAGCAGAAATGGAGGATCGGGGGGCCGAATCACCGGGGAGCTGTTTTTT.